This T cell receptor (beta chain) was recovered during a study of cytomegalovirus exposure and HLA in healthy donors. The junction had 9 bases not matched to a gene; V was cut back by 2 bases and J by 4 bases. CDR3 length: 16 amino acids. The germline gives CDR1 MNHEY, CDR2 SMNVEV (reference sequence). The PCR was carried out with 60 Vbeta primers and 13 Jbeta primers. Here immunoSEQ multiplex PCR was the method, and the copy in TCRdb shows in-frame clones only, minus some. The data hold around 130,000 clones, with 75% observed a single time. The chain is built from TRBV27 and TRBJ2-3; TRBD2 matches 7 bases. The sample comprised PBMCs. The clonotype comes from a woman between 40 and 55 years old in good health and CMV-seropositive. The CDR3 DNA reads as TGTGCCAGCAGTTTACTCTTGATGGGGGGGGCAGATACGCAGTATTTT. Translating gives CASSLLLMGGADTQYF.